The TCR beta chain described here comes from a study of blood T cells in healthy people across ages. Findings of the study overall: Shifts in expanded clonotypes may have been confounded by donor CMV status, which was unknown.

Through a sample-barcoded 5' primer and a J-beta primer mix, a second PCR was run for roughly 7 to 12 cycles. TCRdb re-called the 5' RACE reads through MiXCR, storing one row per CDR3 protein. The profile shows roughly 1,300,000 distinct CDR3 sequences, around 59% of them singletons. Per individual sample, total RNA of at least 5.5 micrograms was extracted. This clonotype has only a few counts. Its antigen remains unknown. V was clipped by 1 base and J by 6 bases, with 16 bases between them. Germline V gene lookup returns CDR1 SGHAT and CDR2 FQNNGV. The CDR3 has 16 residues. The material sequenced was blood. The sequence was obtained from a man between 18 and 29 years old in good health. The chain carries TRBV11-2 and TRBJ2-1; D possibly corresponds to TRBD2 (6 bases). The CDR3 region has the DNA TGTGCCAGCAGCTTAGGTGCGGGGCCCGGGTCCAATGAGCAGTTCTTC. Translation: CASSLGAGPGSNEQFF. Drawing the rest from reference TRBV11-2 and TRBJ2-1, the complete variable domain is EAGVAQSPRYKIIEKRQSVAFWCNPISGHATLYWYQQILGQGPKLLIQFQNNGVVDDSQLPKDRFSAERLKGVDSTLKIQPAKLEDSAVYLCASSLGAGPGSNEQFFGPGTRLTVL.